The clone carrying this TCR beta chain was counted between two and nine times. These data belong to a study of blood T cells in healthy people across ages. The germline V gene has CDR1 SGHRS and CDR2 YFSETQ. CDR3 size: 14 residues. V was pared by 0 bases and J by 1 base, with 7 bases between. Next came a second PCR, run for about 6 to 12 cycles, which used a sample-barcoded 5' primer along with a J-beta primer mix. TCRdb called the 5' RACE reads again in MiXCR, with one record for every CDR3 protein. The top ten clones hold roughly 23% of a sample with roughly 1.9 million distinct CDR3 sequences, roughly 43% of them seen once.

The sequenced material came from blood. The source is a human donor in good health. V gene TRBV5-1 combines with J gene TRBJ1-1; no clear D. CDR3 nucleotide sequence: TGCGCCAGCAGCTTGGGGGTCGAGAACACTGAAGCTTTCTTT. It encodes CASSLGVENTEAFF.